The clone carrying this T cell receptor (beta chain) appeared many times. The antigen is undetermined. There are 13 residues in the CDR3. Germline CDR1 is SQVTM and CDR2 is ANQGSEA. The V gene end was trimmed by 4 bases and the J gene end by 2 bases; junction bases not matched to a gene: 3. cDNA molecules, individually, were tagged with unique molecular identifiers. TCRdb redid the calling of the 5' RACE reads with MiXCR, one entry per CDR3 protein. The sample contains roughly 35,000 distinct CDR3 sequences, about 6.7% of which appear only once. This sample is part of a study of early T cells in non-severe SARS-CoV-2 infection. At the level of the study: Sequencing was performed on bulk RNA from unsorted whole blood, leaving chains unpaired. Study results and limitations: Clonotype matching in VDJdb favored anti-spike CD8 responses and did not capture private and CD4 specificities.

The rearrangement joins TRBV29-1 to TRBJ2-7, with TRBD2 matching over 9 bases. This TCR came from an adult who was a healthcare worker with PCR-confirmed SARS-CoV-2 infection or an uninfected control (not recorded which). Sequencing input: whole blood. The CDR3 DNA sequence: TGCAGCGTTGTGATAGCGGGAGCCTACGAGCAGTACTTC. It codes for CSVVIAGAYEQYF.